Reported below is one T cell receptor beta chain. Original data processing: How many nucleated cells were present was estimated from reference gene primer amplification. Assay: immunoSEQ multiplex PCR; the TCRdb copy retains only in-frame clones and omits some. The D gene and trimming were derived from the DNA, and the V and J assignments and clone size from that table. Of hundreds of thousands of clones listed, about four fifths are singletons. Germline CDR1 and CDR2: SGDLS and YYNGEE. CDR3 size: 15 residues. The V segment lost 4 bases and the J segment 7 bases; nucleotides outside the gene matches: 6. The data are from a study of blood T cell repertoires in COVID-19. Study summary: The origin of the acute and convalescent COVID-19 samples was the United States, Italy and Spain.

This sequence was found in a woman between 40 and 55 years old with active or convalescent COVID-19. The sample was peripheral blood. This sequence joins TRBV9 and TRBJ2-2, with TRBD1 matching over 11 bases. The CDR3 reads CASSSPGQGVGELFF. CDR3 nucleotides: TGTGCCAGCAGCTCGCCGGGACAGGGGGTCGGGGAGCTGTTTTTT.